This T cell receptor (beta chain) was recovered during a study of graft-versus-host responses after intestinal transplantation. The wider study: Anti-thymocyte globulin induction was given to all recipients, followed by tacrolimus and steroids for about 3 years.

A note on this clone: The antigen is unknown.

V shed 2 bases and J shed 8 bases, with 16 bases lying between them. The CDR3 is 15 residues long. Germline V gene data show CDR1 as SGHTA and CDR2 as FQGTGA. TCRdb's table, derived via immunoSEQ multiplex PCR, lists solely in-frame clones and lacks some. Among just under 65,000 clones listed, 85% to 95% were seen once. The sequence was collected from a human donor who was the organ donor for an intestinal transplant. This sequence joins TRBV7-3 and TRBJ2-1, with D maybe TRBD2 (6 bases). Source: unstimulated CD8+ T cells sorted from spleen or lymph node cells, taken before transplant. Here the CDR3 reads CASSLAGSIPHEQFF. CDR3 in DNA: TGTGCCAGCAGCTTAGCCGGGAGTATCCCCCATGAGCAGTTCTTC.